This section outlines one T cell receptor beta chain sequence together with its context. Its matching antigen is unknown. The validation cohort, a group of more than 100 subjects, included the donors and was separate from the approximately 660-subject first cohort. Some clones are missing from TCRdb's copy, which holds only in-frame ones; the method was immunoSEQ multiplex PCR. Counted here are about 150,000 clones, 86% occurring once; the ten biggest clones make up approximately 20%. The entry originates in a study of cytomegalovirus exposure and HLA in healthy donors. Study-wide results and limits: It was around 160 TCR beta chains that were listed as cytomegalovirus-associated. In vitro checks showed that a few CMV-associated chains really do target CMV antigens.

The V gene lost 6 bases and the J gene lost 2 bases, with 13 bases spanning the gap. The CDR3 has 14 amino acids. Germline lookup yields CDR1 SGHVS and CDR2 FQNEAQ. The sequencing input was PBMCs. The clonotype originates from a man aged 18 to 30 in good health and CMV-seropositive. The J gene is TRBJ1-1, the V gene TRBV7-8; no clear D. CDR3 region: CASSSTALNTEAFF. The DNA of the CDR3 is TGTGCCAGCAGTTCTACAGCCCTTAACACTGAAGCTTTCTTT.